These 23 T cell receptor beta chains came from one sample sequenced in a study of shared clonotypes between healthy human individuals. Sequenced by immunoSEQ multiplex PCR; TCRdb stores in-frame clones only, minus some. The table has about 2.3 million clones, under 95% seen once. The sample was naive CD4+ T cells from PBMCs. Sample subset: CD45RA+ positively selected. The receptors originated from a man younger than 35 in good health. Some clones in this sample may be carry-over from other donors' samples.

The chain employs TRBV10-3 and TRBJ2-3, with 9 nucleotides matching TRBD1. Germline assignment: CDR1 ENHRY and CDR2 SYGVKD. CDR3 length: 14 amino acids. V shed 8 bases and J 5 bases; nucleotides not matched to a gene: 8. The CDR3, as DNA: TGTGCCATCCAAGGACAGGGGTATTTAGATACGCAGTATTTT. It is translated as CAIQGQGYLDTQYF.

V and J are TRBV7-9 and TRBJ1-1; maybe TRBD1 (6 bases). The germline V gene has CDR1 SEHNR and CDR2 FQNEAQ (reference sequence). CDR3 length: 15 residues. The V and J ends lost 2 bases and 4 bases respectively, with 14 bases between them. CDR3 region: CASSLIQGFSTEAFF. As DNA, the CDR3 is TGTGCCAGCAGCTTAATCCAGGGGTTCAGCACTGAAGCTTTCTTT.

The CDR3 protein is CAIGDGREKLFF. The CDR3 coding sequence is TGTGCCATCGGAGACGGGAGGGAAAAACTGTTTTTT. The V gene is TRBV10-3, the J gene TRBJ1-4; D is ambiguous. Deletions cut 8 bases from V and 8 bases from J, with 12 bases between. Germline loops: CDR1 ENHRY, CDR2 SYGVKD. This CDR3 has 12 amino acids.

This sequence joins TRBV30 and TRBJ1-2, with D uncertain. This CDR3 is built from 11 residues. V was pared by 1 base and J by 8 bases, with 8 bases between. Germline CDR1 and CDR2: GTSNPN and SVGIG (reference sequence). The CDR3 reads CAWSDQRGYTF. The CDR3 coding sequence is TGTGCCTGGAGTGACCAGAGGGGCTACACCTTC.

The chain carries TRBV19 and TRBJ1-3; TRBD1 aligns across 10 bases. The CDR3 sequence is 18 residues long. The germline V gene has CDR1 LNHDA and CDR2 SQIVND (reference sequence). V lost 6 bases, J lost 0 bases, and 11 bases stayed unmatched. In nucleotides, the CDR3 is TGTGCCAGTAGCCAAAGGGCCGGGACAGGGGACTCTGGAAACACCATATATTTT. Its translation: CASSQRAGTGDSGNTIYF.

The genes are TRBV5-4 and TRBJ2-2; 8 bases fit TRBD2. CDR3 length equals 16 residues. Germline assignment: CDR1 SGHNT and CDR2 YYREEE (reference sequence). V dropped 0 bases and J dropped 4; count of bases not matched to a gene: 5. The CDR3 sequence: CASSLVAGRGTGELFF. CDR3 sequence (DNA): TGTGCCAGCAGCTTGGTAGCGGGGCGGGGCACCGGGGAGCTGTTTTTT.

The V and J genes are TRBV28 and TRBJ2-7; D is ambiguous. Trimming left V 8 bases short and J 5 bases short, with 16 bases between. Germline CDR1 MDHEN, CDR2 SYDVKM. The CDR3 is 13 residues long. The DNA of the CDR3 is TGTGCCAGCGCCTTATTAGGGTCGGACGAGCAGTACTTC. It is translated as CASALLGSDEQYF.

This chain links TRBV10-2 with TRBJ1-2; D is undetermined. Germline CDR1 WSHSY, CDR2 SAAADI. The germline V and J ends were trimmed by 2 bases and 2 bases, with 12 bases remaining between them. CDR3 length: 15 amino acids. CDR3 sequence reads: CASSETGRGNYGYTF. Written as DNA, the CDR3 is TGCGCCAGCAGTGAGACGGGTCGGGGAAACTATGGCTACACCTTC.

A note on this clone: This specimen includes other DNA sequences encoding the same CDR3. The V call is TRBV19, the J call TRBJ2-3; D unclear. Germline-derived CDR1 and CDR2 are LNHDA and SQIVND (reference sequence). The CDR3 has 13 amino acids. The ends were cut back, 1 base at V and 0 bases at J, with 2 bases in the middle. The CDR3 DNA reads as TGTGCCAGTAGTATAGGTAGCACAGATACGCAGTATTTT. Encoded protein: CASSIGSTDTQYF.

This chain links TRBV7-9 with TRBJ2-7; 8 positions agree with TRBD1. V was clipped by 5 bases and J by 0 bases; unmatched bases: 6. There are 15 residues in the CDR3. Per the germline V gene, CDR1 is SEHNR and CDR2 is FQNEAQ (reference sequence). The CDR3 is CASSRPDRASYEQYF. CDR3 DNA: TGTGCCAGCAGCCGCCCGGACAGGGCCTCCTACGAGCAGTACTTC.

The chain joins TRBV27 to TRBJ2-5; 14 positions agree with TRBD2. CDR1 and CDR2 (germline): MNHEY, SMNVEV (reference sequence). There are 18 residues in the CDR3. V was clipped by 5 bases and J by 0 bases; unmatched bases: 8. CDR3 protein: CASSLRTSGRPHQETQYF. CDR3 nucleotide sequence: TGTGCCAGCAGTCTCCGGACTAGCGGGAGGCCTCACCAAGAGACCCAGTACTTC.

A few counts support this clone. The chain links TRBV28 to TRBJ1-2; a possible D gene is TRBD1 (6 bases). The ends were cut back, 10 bases at V and 5 bases at J, with 14 bases in the middle. The CDR3 length is 12 residues. CDR1 is MDHEN, CDR2 SYDVKM, per germline. CDR3 DNA sequence: TGTGCCACCCACTGGGGGGCTTATGGCTACACCTTC. Translation: CATHWGAYGYTF.

The chain joins TRBV18 to TRBJ1-5; TRBD1 matches at 7 bases. This CDR3 contains 15 residues. The junction had 8 bases not matched to a gene; V was cut back by 6 bases and J by 3 bases. Germline CDR1 is KGHSH and CDR2 is LQKENI. The CDR3 loop reads CASSLIQGNNQPQHF. The CDR3 DNA sequence: TGTGCCAGCTCTCTCATACAGGGGAACAATCAGCCCCAGCATTTT.

The chain uses TRBV6-5 and TRBJ2-7, with TRBD2 identical over 8 bases. The V segment lost 4 bases and the J segment 0 bases; nucleotides outside the gene matches: 8. Germline CDR1 reads MNHEY; CDR2 reads SVGAGI. The CDR3 loop spans 16 amino acids. The CDR3 region has the DNA TGTGCCAGCAGTTCTCCTACTAGCGGTAGCTCCTACGAGCAGTACTTC. Its translation is CASSSPTSGSSYEQYF.

The rearrangement joins TRBV18 to TRBJ1-1; the match to TRBD1 covers 7 bases. The CDR3 totals 15 residues. Germline CDR1 is KGHSH and CDR2 is LQKENI. V dropped 6 bases and J dropped 1; count of bases not matched to a gene: 8. The CDR3 region has the DNA TGTGCCAGCTCTCGGTCGGGACAGCCGAACACTGAAGCTTTCTTT. Translated: CASSRSGQPNTEAFF.

This clone was seen only once. J is TRBJ1-3 and V is TRBV5-1; 7 bases agree with TRBD1. The CDR3 extends over 15 amino acids. Germline CDR1 reads SGHRS; CDR2 reads YFSETQ. V dropped 5 bases and J dropped 6; count of bases not matched to a gene: 11. The CDR3: CASRRGTVGLNTIYF. CDR3 bases: TGCGCCAGCAGACGGGGGACAGTGGGTTTAAACACCATATATTTT.

V gene TRBV6-1 combines with J gene TRBJ1-1; 7 bases map to TRBD1. After removal of 1 base from V and 9 bases from J, the junction contained 5 bases not matched to a gene. CDR3 size: 13 residues. Germline CDR1 and CDR2: MNHNS and SASEGT. CDR3 loop: CASSEGQGVKAFF. CDR3 sequence (DNA): TGTGCCAGCAGTGAAGGGCAGGGGGTGAAAGCTTTCTTT.

The V gene is TRBV27, the J gene TRBJ2-2, with D tentatively TRBD2 (6 bases). V dropped 1 base and J dropped 6 bases, with 12 bases sitting between them. The CDR3 has 15 amino acids. Per the germline V gene, CDR1 is MNHEY and CDR2 is SMNVEV (reference sequence). The CDR3, as DNA: TGTGCCAGCAGTTTATTTCCGGGAGTACCCGGGGAGCTGTTTTTT. Translation gives CASSLFPGVPGELFF.

The chain is built from TRBV30 and TRBJ2-3, with D maybe TRBD1 (7 bases). Germline CDR1 reads GTSNPN; CDR2 reads SVGIG (reference sequence). V dropped 0 bases and J dropped 4 bases, with 17 bases sitting between them. There are 16 residues in the CDR3. This CDR3 is CAWSVLRGRGADTQYF. In nucleotides, the CDR3 is TGTGCCTGGAGTGTACTTCGGGGCAGGGGGGCAGATACGCAGTATTTT.

The chain links TRBV6-1 to TRBJ1-5, with D possibly being TRBD1 (5 bases). The CDR3 is 14 residues long. Trimming removed 8 bases from V and 3 bases from J, with 14 bases in between. Germline V gene data show CDR1 as MNHNS and CDR2 as SASEGT. CDR3 loop: CASEWQGANQPQHF. CDR3 nucleotide sequence: TGTGCCAGCGAGTGGCAGGGAGCCAATCAGCCCCAGCATTTT.

This clone has just a few counts. The same CDR3 is also encoded by other DNA sequences in this sample. The chain has TRBV19 and TRBJ1-1; D remains ambiguous. The CDR3 is 12 residues long. Germline V lookup: CDR1 LNHDA, CDR2 SQIVND (reference sequence). Trimming cost V 3 bases and J 0 bases, with 2 bases left between them. CDR3 region: CASSIVNTEAFF. The CDR3 DNA sequence: TGTGCCAGTAGTATTGTGAACACTGAAGCTTTCTTT.

The chain uses TRBV7-9 and TRBJ2-7, with 8 bases that match TRBD2. The length of the CDR3 is 15 residues. Germline V lookup: CDR1 SEHNR, CDR2 FQNEAQ (reference sequence). V lost 3 bases, J lost 2 bases, and 6 bases stayed unmatched. The CDR3 DNA sequence: TGTGCCAGCAGCTTTGTCCTAGCGGGCCCCTACGAGCAGTACTTC. Protein product: CASSFVLAGPYEQYF.

In the case of this clone: Other DNA sequences from this sample encode an identical CDR3 as well. The chain carries TRBV28 and TRBJ1-3, with D perhaps TRBD1 (6 bases). CDR3 size: 14 residues. The germline V gene encodes CDR1 MDHEN and CDR2 SYDVKM. V lost 6 bases, J lost 0 bases, and 9 bases lay in between. Here the CDR3 DNA reads TGTGCCAGCAGGGACAGCCGCTCTGGAAACACCATATATTTT. Translation gives CASRDSRSGNTIYF.